This TCR beta chain was found in a study of beta chain features in type 1 diabetes. Study details: Age, gender and cell yields were similar between patients and healthy donors. The number of sorted cells examined across all samples was some 99 million. Study results and caveats: Patients' naive, central memory and regulatory TCRB repertoires appeared more alike than those of healthy donors.

This CDR3 is built from 15 residues. In germline, CDR1 is MNHEY, CDR2 SVGAGI. V was trimmed by 8 bases and J by 4 bases, leaving 15 bases between them. cDNA synthesis used the whole RNA isolate, giving expressed TCRB sequences. The table came from immunoSEQ multiplex PCR; TCRdb's copy has only in-frame clones and leaves some out. The sample yields some 410,000 clones, approximately 15% seen once. This clone was seen a handful of times. Its cognate antigen is unknown. Material for sequencing was naive CD4+ T cells from blood. The rearrangement uses TRBV6-5 and TRBJ2-6; D is undetermined. This TCR was recovered from a man under 40 in good health. CDR3 loop: CASPLGPRGANVLTF. The DNA of the CDR3 is TGTGCCAGCCCCCTCGGGCCCAGGGGGGCCAACGTCCTGACTTTC.